This TCR beta chain appears in the sequencing data of a study of tumor-infiltrating lymphocytes in oesophageal squamous cell carcinoma (TCRdb year 2016). Points on this clonotype: Its recognized antigen is unknown. Base qualities are not at hand, and no much larger clone is one base apart.

Taken from cysteine to phenylalanine, the CDR3 has 18 residues. Solely the CDR3 DNA is kept, with 54 bases framed from the first base. In the germline V gene, CDR1 corresponds to SGHVS and CDR2 to FQNEAQ. The V end gives up 0 bases and the J end 2 bases, leaving 9 bases in the junction not matched to a gene. Receptor libraries were prepared by PCR. This sample was sequenced with an Illumina HiSeq 2000. TCRdb reworked the public reads: Q25 trimming with fastp, MiXCR clone assembly, productive beta chains retained. Identical CDR3 proteins give one entry, which carries the most common genes and DNA. The sample yields 15,000 to 20,000 distinct CDR3 sequences; 40% to 55% were counted once. Roughly 33% of the sample rests with the top ten.

The chain employs TRBV7-8 and TRBJ2-7; 11 bases in between match TRBD2. This TCR was sampled from a female donor with esophageal squamous cell carcinoma. Input material: normal esophageal tissue next to the tumor. The DNA reads TGTGCCAGCAGCTTAGCGGGGGGCACTAGCGGGAGAACCTACGAGCAGTACTTC. Translated, it gives CASSLAGGTSGRTYEQYF.